The 32 T cell receptor beta chains below all came from one sample that was sequenced in a study of molecular identifiers for immune sequencing clone quantification. From the PCR reads, TCRdb called clonotypes with MiXCR, one entry per CDR3 protein. Of a few hundred thousand distinct CDR3 sequences listed, less than 30% are singletons. The sequencing input was naive CD8+ T cells from blood, with Jurkat cell RNA spiked in. Subset noted: FACS-sorted CD8+CD4-CCR7+CD45RA+ naive T cells. These receptors all come from a human donor in good health. Some libraries in this study had Jurkat cell RNA spiked in.

This clonotype was detected once. A read error may produce the germline difference seen at one junction end. The chain couples TRBV27 to TRBJ1-5; no clear D gene. The germline V gene has CDR1 MNHEY and CDR2 SMNVEV (reference sequence). The CDR3 totals 15 residues. CDR3 protein: CASSLFGEGNLPQHF. CDR3 DNA sequence: TGTGCCAGCAGTTTATTTGGAGAGGGCAATCTGCCCCAGCATTTT.

This clonotype turned up a few times. The rearrangement links TRBV20-1 to TRBJ2-5; either TRBD1 or TRBD2 may supply D (6 bases each). In germline, CDR1 is DFQATT, CDR2 SNEGSKA (reference sequence). The CDR3 has 16 amino acids. Trimming removed 0 bases at V and 7 bases at J, with 21 bases between. CDR3 amino acids: CSARDNYGGTPRTQYF. DNA of the CDR3: TGCAGTGCTAGAGATAATTACGGGGGCACCCCTCGGACCCAGTACTTC.

This clonotype has only a few counts. The chain links TRBV12-3 or TRBV12-4 to TRBJ1-5; D not certain. This CDR3 region has 14 residues. Between the trimmed V and J ends, which lost 4 bases and 0 bases, there was a span of 7 bases. DNA of the CDR3: TGTGCCAGCAGTTCCCAACATAGCAATCAGCCCCAGCATTTT. The encoded protein is CASSSQHSNQPQHF.

This clonotype was found many times. The chain joins TRBV4-1 to TRBJ1-5; D not certain. Trimming pared 4 bases from V and 0 bases from J, leaving 7 bases between. Per the germline V gene, CDR1 is MGHRA and CDR2 is YSYEKL. The CDR3 is 14 residues long. Written as DNA, the CDR3 is TGCGCCAGCAGCCCGGTCAGTAGCAATCAGCCCCAGCATTTT. This sequence encodes CASSPVSSNQPQHF.

Details on this clonotype: A read error may produce the germline difference seen at one junction end. V is TRBV6-2 or TRBV6-3 and J is TRBJ2-7; TRBD1 matches at 7 bases. There are 15 residues in the CDR3. The germline gives CDR1 MNHEY, CDR2 SVGEGT. The CDR3 spells CAGSYSRTGDYEQYF. CDR3 bases: TGTGCCGGCAGTTACTCAAGGACAGGCGACTACGAGCAGTACTTC.

Ten or more counts support this clonotype. The genes are TRBV10-2 and TRBJ1-2, with unresolved D. The CDR3 totals 14 residues. Germline lookup yields CDR1 WSHSY and CDR2 SAAADI. The V end lost 2 bases, the J end lost 4 bases, and 11 bases lay between the germline ends. DNA for the CDR3: TGCGCCAGCAGTGAGGGAGGAAGAACCTATGGCTACACCTTC. It encodes CASSEGGRTYGYTF.

This clonotype was seen a few times. V usage is TRBV5-5 and J usage is TRBJ2-7, with TRBD1 matching over 7 bases. Germline CDR1 reads SGHKS; CDR2 reads YYEKEE (reference sequence). The CDR3 is made up of 15 amino acids. Trimming took 4 bases from V and 6 from J; bases not matched to a gene: 13. The CDR3 DNA follows: TGTGCCAGCAGCCTTCCGGGACAGACTTATCGCGAGCAGTACTTC. Its protein product is CASSLPGQTYREQYF.

This sequence joins TRBV5-5 and TRBJ2-2; D uncertain. V lost 4 bases, J lost 4 bases, and 11 bases lay in between. The CDR3 is 14 residues long. Germline V CDR1 and CDR2: SGHKS, YYEKEE (reference sequence). The CDR3, as DNA: TGTGCCAGCAGCCTAGACACATTCACCGGGGAGCTGTTTTTT. Its translation: CASSLDTFTGELFF. Together with reference TRBV5-5 and TRBJ2-2, the CDR3 gives the full variable domain: DAGVTQSPTHLIKTRGQQVTLRCSPISGHKSVSWYQQVLGQGPQFIFQYYEKEERGRGNFPDRFSARQFPNYSSELNVNALLLGDSALYLCASSLDTFTGELFFGEGSRLTVL.

The chain employs TRBV4-1 and TRBJ2-7; the match to TRBD1 covers 9 bases. Germline CDR1 MGHRA, CDR2 YSYEKL. This CDR3 spans 15 amino acids. Trimming cost V 0 bases and J 4 bases; bases outside gene matches: 4. The CDR3 loop reads CASSQDGTGIYEQYF. The CDR3 DNA follows: TGCGCCAGCAGCCAAGATGGGACAGGGATATACGAGCAGTACTTC.

V and J are TRBV11-2 and TRBJ2-1; a weak D match, TRBD2 (7 bases). The J call may be wrong; the DNA end is better matched by TRBJ2-7. The germline V gene encodes CDR1 SGHAT and CDR2 FQNNGV. The CDR3 totals 19 residues. The CDR3 region has the DNA TGTGCCAGCAGCTCTGGGGGAGGGGGGACCCTCAGCTCCTACAATGAGCAGTACTTC. Its protein product is CASSSGGGGTLSSYNEQYF.

Remarks on this clonotype: The junction departs from the called germline gene at one end, perhaps through a read error. The chain links TRBV6-2 or TRBV6-3 to TRBJ1-1, with D unclear. Germline CDR1 reads MNHEY; CDR2 reads SVGEGT. The CDR3 loop spans 13 amino acids. Here the CDR3 DNA reads TGTGCCAGCAAGGCCGGGCGGAACACTGAAGCTCTCTTT. Amino acids: CASKAGRNTEALF.

The table lists this clonotype with a few counts. The gene calls are TRBV25-1 and TRBJ2-7; a weak D match, TRBD1 (5 bases). Germline assignment: CDR1 MGHDK and CDR2 SYGVNS. The ends were cut back, 3 bases at V and 3 bases at J, with 6 bases in the middle. The CDR3 runs 12 residues. DNA for the CDR3: TGTGCCAGCAGTGACCAGGGCTACGAGCAGTACTTC. This encodes CASSDQGYEQYF.

In its sample, this clonotype was seen a few times. V and J are TRBV14 and TRBJ1-3; 7 positions match TRBD1. Unmatched junction bases numbered 9, after V lost 4 bases and J lost 3 bases. Germline loops: CDR1 SGHDN, CDR2 FVKESK. The CDR3 consists of 16 residues. The CDR3 DNA reads TGTGCCAGCAGCCCTTTATCTGGGACAGTTGGAAACACCATATATTTT. Translated, it gives CASSPLSGTVGNTIYF.

The sample holds many counts of this clonotype. The chain uses TRBV6-5 and TRBJ2-3, with 8 bases that match TRBD2. This CDR3 is 14 amino acids long. CDR1 is MNHEY and CDR2 is SVGAGI in the germline V gene. V dropped 1 base and J dropped 8; count of bases not matched to a gene: 5. CDR3 sequence reads: CASSYFSGTGTQYF. The CDR3 DNA reads as TGTGCCAGCAGTTACTTTAGCGGGACTGGTACGCAGTATTTT.

The genes are TRBV6-2 or TRBV6-3 and TRBJ2-2; no firm D call. The CDR3 consists of 17 residues. Trimming cost V 2 bases and J 0 bases, with 13 bases left between them. CDR1 is MNHEY, CDR2 SVGEGT, per germline. CDR3 loop: CASSYIRVVANTGELFF. Written as DNA, the CDR3 is TGTGCCAGCAGTTACATAAGGGTGGTCGCGAACACCGGGGAGCTGTTTTTT.

The V and J genes are TRBV12-3 or TRBV12-4 and TRBJ2-3; tentatively, D is TRBD2 (5 bases). V was trimmed by 1 base and J by 3 bases, leaving 8 bases between them. There are 14 residues in the CDR3. The CDR3 sequence is CASSLVRETDTQYF. The CDR3 DNA follows: TGTGCCAGCAGTTTAGTAAGGGAGACAGATACGCAGTATTTT.

The sample holds many counts of this clonotype. The J gene is TRBJ1-2, the V gene TRBV7-2; 7 bases map to TRBD1. Germline CDR1 and CDR2: SGHTA and FQGNSA. V lost 2 bases to trimming and J lost 1 base; unmatched junction nucleotides: 4. The CDR3 runs 15 residues. DNA of the CDR3: TGTGCCAGCAGCTTAAACACAGGGGTTAACTATGGCTACACCTTC. Translating it yields CASSLNTGVNYGYTF.

For this clonotype: Given a much more abundant clone one base away, this may be a read error. This chain connects TRBV4-3 to TRBJ2-3; the D is unclear. Germline assignment: CDR1 LGHNA and CDR2 YSLEER. V was clipped by 0 bases and J by 2 bases, with 9 bases between them. The CDR3 is 15 residues long. CDR3 in amino acids: CASSQDAADTDTQYF. The CDR3 DNA reads as TGCGCCAGCAGCCAAGACGCCGCGGACACAGATACGCAGTATTTT.

This clonotype was detected only a few times. The genes are TRBV7-6 and TRBJ2-3; no definite D call. CDR1 is SGHVS, CDR2 FNYEAQ, per germline. V was cut by 0 bases and J by 2 bases, with 6 bases left in between. This CDR3 region has 14 residues. CDR3 DNA: TGTGCCAGCAGCTTAGCGGGATTCACAGATACGCAGTATTTT. It is translated as CASSLAGFTDTQYF.

This clonotype has a handful of counts. With a much larger clone just one base away, this may be a read error. The rearrangement uses TRBV29-1 and TRBJ1-3; 7 bases agree with TRBD1. Per germline, CDR1 SQVTM and CDR2 ANQGSEA. CDR3 size: 14 residues. The CDR3 loop reads CSVGDRVYGNTLYF. DNA for the CDR3: TGCAGCGTTGGCGACAGGGTCTATGGAAACACCTTATATTTT.

This clonotype was recorded a few times. The J gene is TRBJ1-3, the V gene TRBV15; D call uncertain. Germline V gene sequence: CDR1 LNHNV, CDR2 YYDKDF (reference sequence). The CDR3 contains 12 residues. With 5 bases removed from V and 1 base from J, the gap between germline ends came to 3 bases. The CDR3 is CATSGSGNTIYF. The CDR3 DNA sequence: TGTGCCACCAGCGGATCTGGAAACACCATATATTTT. Based on the CDR3 plus reference TRBV15 and TRBJ1-3, the full variable domain is DAMVIQNPRYQVTQFGKPVTLSCSQTLNHNVMYWYQQKSSQAPKLLFHYYDKDFNNEADTPDNFQSRRPNTSFCFLDIRSPGLGDTAMYLCATSGSGNTIYFGEGSWLTVV.

This clonotype was recorded at least ten times. The V call is TRBV5-6, the J call TRBJ1-1; D possibly corresponds to TRBD1 (5 bases). V dropped 0 bases and J dropped 4 bases, with 10 bases sitting between them. The CDR3 loop spans 14 amino acids. Per the germline V gene, CDR1 is SGHDT and CDR2 is YYEEEE. DNA of the CDR3: TGTGCCAGCAGCTTGGGGGGGTCAGGCACTGAAGCTTTCTTT. Its translation: CASSLGGSGTEAFF. Full variable domain (rest looked up from reference TRBV5-6 and TRBJ1-1): DAGVTQSPTHLIKTRGQQVTLRCSPKSGHDTVSWYQQALGQGPQFIFQYYEEEERQRGNFPDRFSGHQFPNYSSELNVNALLLGDSALYLCASSLGGSGTEAFFGQGTRLTVV.

This clonotype occurred many times. The CDR3 region has the DNA TGCGCCAGCAGCGGAGGGACTAGCGGGAGTGTCTACGAGCAGTACTTC. Translating gives CASSGGTSGSVYEQYF. The chain is built from TRBV5-1 and TRBJ2-7, with TRBD2 matching 14 bases. This CDR3 spans 16 amino acids. V was clipped by 4 bases and J by 3 bases; unmatched bases: 6. The V gene's germline CDR1 is SGHRS and CDR2 YFSETQ.

The V call is TRBV28, the J call TRBJ2-1, with 7 nucleotides matching TRBD2. Germline trimming cut 4 bases from V and 3 bases from J; bases unmatched to any gene: 12. The germline gives CDR1 MDHEN, CDR2 SYDVKM. The CDR3 is 17 residues long. The chain's CDR3 is CASSSRTHSGRYNEQFF. The CDR3 bases are TGTGCCAGCAGTTCCCGAACCCATAGCGGGCGCTACAATGAGCAGTTCTTC.

As DNA, the CDR3 is TGTGCCAGCAGTTTCGGCGCGGGGGCCGCCTACGAGCAGTACTTC. Protein: CASSFGAGAAYEQYF. This rearrangement joins TRBV27 to TRBJ2-7, with D maybe TRBD2 (7 bases). Germline loops: CDR1 MNHEY, CDR2 SMNVEV (reference sequence). Trimming cost V 3 bases and J 2 bases, with 14 bases left between them. This CDR3 comprises 15 residues.

This sequence joins TRBV4-1 and TRBJ1-5; D gene ambiguous. This CDR3 is 15 amino acids long. Germline-derived CDR1 and CDR2 are MGHRA and YSYEKL. V lost 1 base and J lost 1, with 8 bases in between. The CDR3 nucleotides are TGCGCCAGCAGCCAAGGGCGGAAGAGCAATCAGCCCCAGCATTTT. This codes for CASSQGRKSNQPQHF.

Notes on this clonotype: A junction boundary mismatches the germline segment, possibly from a read error. CDR3 region: CASARSGIEEPQYF. Written as DNA, the CDR3 is TGTGCCAGCGCCCGAAGCGGGATAGAAGAGCCCCAGTACTTC. This chain uses TRBV28 with TRBJ2-5; 7 nucleotides match TRBD2. Germline CDR1 is MDHEN and CDR2 is SYDVKM. CDR3 length equals 14 residues. Together with reference TRBV28 and TRBJ2-5, the CDR3 gives the full variable domain: DVKVTQSSRYLVKRTGEKVFLECVQDMDHENMFWYRQDPGLGLRLIYFSYDVKMKEKGDIPEGYSVSREKKERFSLILESASTNQTSMYLCASARSGIEEPQYFGPGTRLLVL.

This clonotype was counted many times. The V gene is TRBV12-3 or TRBV12-4, the J gene TRBJ1-5; tentative D call: TRBD1 (5 bases). The CDR3 length is 15 residues. Trimming removed 6 bases at V and 5 bases at J, with 17 bases between. CDR3 region: CASSLGGGSDQPQHF. CDR3 sequence (DNA): TGTGCCAGCAGCCTTGGTGGGGGGAGCGATCAGCCCCAGCATTTT.

This clonotype came up many times. J is TRBJ2-7 and V is TRBV5-5; D uncertain. The V gene lost 1 base and the J gene lost 5 bases, with 4 bases spanning the gap. The V gene's germline CDR1 is SGHKS and CDR2 YYEKEE (reference sequence). CDR3 length: 11 residues. The CDR3, as DNA: TGTGCCAGCAGCTTGACGGACGAGCAGTACTTC. It translates to CASSLTDEQYF.

This clonotype has more than one count but fewer than ten. This chain joins TRBV28 and TRBJ1-2, with a weak D call TRBD1 (6 bases). CDR3 length equals 13 residues. Germline values: CDR1 MDHEN, CDR2 SYDVKM. Trimming took off 4 bases at V and 2 bases at J, with 8 bases between the two ends. CDR3 sequence: CASSYQGNYGYTF. The CDR3 DNA follows: TGTGCCAGCAGTTATCAGGGGAACTATGGCTACACCTTC.

A word on this clonotype: Just one base apart from a much larger clone, this may be a read error. The chain is built from TRBV9 and TRBJ2-5; tentative D call: TRBD2 (6 bases). Per the germline V gene, CDR1 is SGDLS and CDR2 is YYNGEE. This CDR3 spans 13 amino acids. V lost 7 bases, J lost 7 bases, and 17 bases lay in between. The CDR3 loop is CASCPRLEATQYF. For the CDR3, the DNA is TGTGCCAGCTGCCCCCGACTAGAAGCGACCCAGTACTTC.

The chain carries TRBV6-1 and TRBJ2-2; 7 bases fit TRBD1. The CDR3 runs 16 residues. The V gene's germline CDR1 is MNHNS and CDR2 SASEGT. With 2 bases clipped from V and 7 bases from J, the junction kept 10 bases outside the gene matches. Here the CDR3 DNA reads TGTGCCAGCAGTGAATTGGGGCAGGGGGTCTTCGGGGAGCTGTTTTTT. It specifies CASSELGQGVFGELFF.